Listed below are T cell receptor beta chains from one sample, sequenced in a study of blood T cell repertoires in COVID-19. The method was immunoSEQ multiplex PCR; TCRdb's version includes in-frame clones alone and lacks a portion of them. Among about 150,000 clones, around 81% were seen once, and the ten largest hold 6.5% to 9.5%. Input material: peripheral blood. These receptors were taken from a woman aged 80 or older with COVID-19, enrolled during active disease. Each CDR3 is given with its conserved first and last residue. A D gene is named only where the DNA matches it firmly. Clone size is stated in some rows and not others, as once, few, many or a class when expanded.

v_call: TRBV7-3
j_call: TRBJ2-5
clone_size: .
d_call: .
cdr3_aa: CASSPLGSPETQYF
cdr3_nt: TGTGCCAGCAGCCCCCTGGGTAGCCCAGAGACCCAGTACTTC

v_call: TRBV9
j_call: TRBJ2-7
clone_size: .
d_call: TRBD1
cdr3_aa: CASSVAPQGQGAYEQYF
cdr3_nt: TGTGCCAGCAGCGTAGCCCCCCAGGGACAGGGGGCTTACGAGCAGTACTTC

v_call: TRBV29-1
j_call: TRBJ1-3
clone_size: .
d_call: .
cdr3_aa: CSVQYVGLDGNTIYF
cdr3_nt: TGCAGCGTTCAGTATGTGGGGCTGGACGGGAACACCATATATTTT

v_call: TRBV7-9
j_call: TRBJ1-2
clone_size: .
d_call: .
cdr3_aa: CASSSTGSVYGYTF
cdr3_nt: TGTGCCAGCAGCTCTACGGGTAGCGTCTATGGCTACACCTTC

v_call: TRBV19
j_call: TRBJ2-5
clone_size: .
d_call: .
cdr3_aa: CASSTIGQETQYF
cdr3_nt: TGTGCCAGTAGTACAATCGGTCAAGAGACCCAGTACTTC

v_call: TRBV10-2
j_call: TRBJ1-5
clone_size: many
d_call: .
cdr3_aa: CASRTGNQPQHF
cdr3_nt: TGCGCCAGCAGGACAGGAAATCAGCCCCAGCATTTT

v_call: TRBV5-1
j_call: TRBJ1-2
clone_size: .
d_call: TRBD1
cdr3_aa: CASSLDTGQGSGYTF
cdr3_nt: TGCGCCAGCAGCTTGGATACGGGACAGGGTTCTGGCTACACCTTC

v_call: TRBV5-1
j_call: TRBJ1-1
clone_size: .
d_call: .
cdr3_aa: CASSLSTGVPAGGMNTEAFF
cdr3_nt: TGCGCCAGCAGCTTGTCGACAGGCGTACCCGCCGGAGGCATGAACACTGAAGCTTTCTTT

v_call: TRBV3-1/TRBV3-2
j_call: TRBJ2-1
clone_size: .
d_call: .
cdr3_aa: CASSPRERGDEQFF
cdr3_nt: TGTGCCAGCAGCCCGCGAGAAAGGGGCGATGAGCAGTTCTTC

v_call: TRBV18
j_call: TRBJ2-3
clone_size: .
d_call: .
cdr3_aa: CASSPGARDTQYF
cdr3_nt: TGTGCCAGCTCACCAGGGGCGCGAGATACGCAGTATTTT

v_call: TRBV6-5
j_call: TRBJ1-1
clone_size: .
d_call: TRBD1
cdr3_aa: CASRDRGGNTEAFF
cdr3_nt: TGTGCCAGCAGAGACAGGGGAGGAAACACTGAAGCTTTCTTT

v_call: TRBV9
j_call: TRBJ1-2
clone_size: .
d_call: TRBD1
cdr3_aa: CASNGGQLSLSYTF
cdr3_nt: TGTGCCAGCAACGGGGGACAGCTATCTCTGAGCTACACCTTC

v_call: TRBV18
j_call: TRBJ1-5
clone_size: .
d_call: TRBD1
cdr3_aa: CASSPGQGEWSNQPQHF
cdr3_nt: TGTGCCAGCTCACCGGGACAGGGGGAATGGAGCAATCAGCCCCAGCATTTT

v_call: TRBV7-3
j_call: TRBJ2-3
clone_size: once
d_call: TRBD2
cdr3_aa: CASSPGLAGGHNTQYF
cdr3_nt: TGTGCCAGCAGCCCGGGACTAGCGGGGGGGCATAATACGCAGTATTTT

v_call: TRBV18
j_call: TRBJ2-7
clone_size: .
d_call: .
cdr3_aa: CASSPVTGSNEQYF
cdr3_nt: TGTGCCAGCTCACCTGTGACAGGTTCCAACGAGCAGTACTTC

v_call: TRBV28
j_call: TRBJ2-7
clone_size: .
d_call: .
cdr3_aa: CASSLPGNYEQYF
cdr3_nt: TGTGCCAGCAGTTTGCCAGGGAACTACGAGCAGTACTTC

v_call: TRBV5-1
j_call: TRBJ2-3
clone_size: .
d_call: .
cdr3_aa: CASGNTGNTQYF
cdr3_nt: TGCGCCAGCGGAAATACGGGAAATACGCAGTATTTT

v_call: TRBV29-1
j_call: TRBJ2-1
clone_size: .
d_call: .
cdr3_aa: CSVGASGSYNEQFF
cdr3_nt: TGCAGCGTTGGGGCCAGCGGCTCCTACAATGAGCAGTTCTTC

v_call: TRBV6-1
j_call: TRBJ1-5
clone_size: .
d_call: .
cdr3_aa: CASSAFLNRVQQPQHF
cdr3_nt: TGTGCCAGCAGTGCCTTCCTAAACAGGGTTCAACAGCCCCAGCATTTT

v_call: TRBV7-3
j_call: TRBJ2-2
clone_size: once
d_call: .
cdr3_aa: CASSLDGTRTGELFF
cdr3_nt: TGTGCCAGCAGCCTAGACGGGACACGCACCGGGGAGCTGTTTTTT

v_call: TRBV5-6
j_call: TRBJ2-5
clone_size: many
d_call: TRBD2
cdr3_aa: CASSLPPAGGRETQYF
cdr3_nt: TGTGCCAGCAGCCTCCCCCCAGCGGGGGGCCGGGAGACCCAGTACTTC

v_call: TRBV10-3
j_call: TRBJ1-1
clone_size: .
d_call: .
cdr3_aa: CAISLTEVGEAFF
cdr3_nt: TGTGCCATCAGCCTCACCGAGGTCGGTGAAGCTTTCTTT

v_call: TRBV10-2
j_call: TRBJ1-3
clone_size: .
d_call: .
cdr3_aa: CASRETGLNTIYF
cdr3_nt: TGCGCCAGCAGGGAGACAGGCCTAAACACCATATATTTT

v_call: TRBV10-1
j_call: TRBJ2-2
clone_size: few
d_call: TRBD1
cdr3_aa: CASSHLGTGNTGELFF
cdr3_nt: TGCGCCAGCAGCCACTTAGGGACAGGGAACACCGGGGAGCTGTTTTTT

v_call: TRBV7-3
j_call: TRBJ1-2
clone_size: .
d_call: .
cdr3_aa: CASSLGKNYGYTF
cdr3_nt: TGTGCCAGCAGCTTAGGCAAGAACTATGGCTACACCTTC